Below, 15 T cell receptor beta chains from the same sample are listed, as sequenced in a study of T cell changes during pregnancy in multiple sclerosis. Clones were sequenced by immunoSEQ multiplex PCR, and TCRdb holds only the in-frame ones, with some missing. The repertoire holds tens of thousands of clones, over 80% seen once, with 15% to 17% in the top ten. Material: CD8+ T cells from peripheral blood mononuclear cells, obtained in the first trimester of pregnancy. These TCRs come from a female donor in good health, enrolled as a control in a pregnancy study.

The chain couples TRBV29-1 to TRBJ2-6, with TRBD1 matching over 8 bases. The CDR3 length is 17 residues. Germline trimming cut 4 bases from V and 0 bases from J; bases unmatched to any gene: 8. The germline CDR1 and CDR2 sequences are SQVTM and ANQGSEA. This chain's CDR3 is CSVVSGTGGSGANVLTF. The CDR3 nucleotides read TGCAGCGTTGTCTCCGGGACAGGCGGCTCTGGGGCCAACGTCCTGACTTTC.

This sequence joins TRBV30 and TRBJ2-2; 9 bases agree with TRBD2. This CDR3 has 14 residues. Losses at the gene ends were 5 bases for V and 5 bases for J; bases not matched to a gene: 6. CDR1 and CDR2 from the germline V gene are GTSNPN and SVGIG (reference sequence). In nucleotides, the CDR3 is TGTGCCTGGGTAGCGGGAGCGGGGACCGGGGAGCTGTTTTTT. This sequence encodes CAWVAGAGTGELFF.

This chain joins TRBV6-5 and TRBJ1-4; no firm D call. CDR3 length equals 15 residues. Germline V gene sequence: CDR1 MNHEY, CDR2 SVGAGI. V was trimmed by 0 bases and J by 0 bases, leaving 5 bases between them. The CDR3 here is CASSYSLTTNEKLFF. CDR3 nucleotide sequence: TGTGCCAGCAGTTACTCTCTTACAACTAATGAAAAACTGTTTTTT.

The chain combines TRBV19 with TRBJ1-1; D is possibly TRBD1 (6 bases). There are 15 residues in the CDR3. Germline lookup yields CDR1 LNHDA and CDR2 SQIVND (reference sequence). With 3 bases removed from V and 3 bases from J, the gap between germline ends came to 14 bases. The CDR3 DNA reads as TGTGCCAGTAGTATCTCTAGGGGGAAGGACACTGAAGCTTTCTTT. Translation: CASSISRGKDTEAFF.

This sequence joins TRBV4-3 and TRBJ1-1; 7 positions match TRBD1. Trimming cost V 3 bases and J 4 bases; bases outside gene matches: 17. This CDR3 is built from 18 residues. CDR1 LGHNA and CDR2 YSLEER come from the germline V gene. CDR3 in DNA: TGCGCCAGCAGCCAGACAGGGCGGTGGGAGCTGGGGGGCACTGAAGCTTTCTTT. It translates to CASSQTGRWELGGTEAFF.

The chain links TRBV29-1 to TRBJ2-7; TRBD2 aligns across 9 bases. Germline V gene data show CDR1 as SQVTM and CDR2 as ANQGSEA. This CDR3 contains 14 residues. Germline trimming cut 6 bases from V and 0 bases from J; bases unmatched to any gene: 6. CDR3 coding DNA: TGCAGCGTCACTAGCGGGTTGAACTCCTACGAGCAGTACTTC. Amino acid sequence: CSVTSGLNSYEQYF.

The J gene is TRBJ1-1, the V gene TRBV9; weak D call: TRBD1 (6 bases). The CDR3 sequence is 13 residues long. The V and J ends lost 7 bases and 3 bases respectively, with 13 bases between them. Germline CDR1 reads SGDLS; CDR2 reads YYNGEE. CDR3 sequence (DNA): TGTGCCAGCCGCGGAGGGGGGGACACTGAAGCTTTCTTT. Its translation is CASRGGGDTEAFF.

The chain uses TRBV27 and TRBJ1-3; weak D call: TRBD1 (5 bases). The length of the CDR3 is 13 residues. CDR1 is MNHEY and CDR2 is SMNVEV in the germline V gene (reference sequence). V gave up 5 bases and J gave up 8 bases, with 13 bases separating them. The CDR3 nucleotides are TGTGCCAGCAGTCCAGGGACGGGGGACACCATATATTTT. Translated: CASSPGTGDTIYF.

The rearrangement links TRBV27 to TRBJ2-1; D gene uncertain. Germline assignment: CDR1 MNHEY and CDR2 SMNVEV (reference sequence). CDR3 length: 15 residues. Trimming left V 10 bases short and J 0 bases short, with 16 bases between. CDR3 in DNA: TGTGCCATGCTACTTCGACTTTTCTCCTACAATGAGCAGTTCTTC. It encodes CAMLLRLFSYNEQFF.

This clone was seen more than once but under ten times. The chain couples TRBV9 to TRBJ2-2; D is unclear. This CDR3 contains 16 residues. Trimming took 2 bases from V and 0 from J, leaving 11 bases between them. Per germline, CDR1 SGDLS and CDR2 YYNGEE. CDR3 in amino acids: CASSVLATPNTGELFF. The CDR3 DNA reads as TGTGCCAGCAGCGTTCTCGCTACCCCGAACACCGGGGAGCTGTTTTTT.

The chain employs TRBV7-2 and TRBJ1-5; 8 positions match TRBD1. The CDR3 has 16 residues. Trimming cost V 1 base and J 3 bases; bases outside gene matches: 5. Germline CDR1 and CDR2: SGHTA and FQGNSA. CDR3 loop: CASSLVTGGLNQPQHF. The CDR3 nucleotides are TGTGCCAGCAGCTTAGTCACAGGGGGTCTCAATCAGCCCCAGCATTTT.

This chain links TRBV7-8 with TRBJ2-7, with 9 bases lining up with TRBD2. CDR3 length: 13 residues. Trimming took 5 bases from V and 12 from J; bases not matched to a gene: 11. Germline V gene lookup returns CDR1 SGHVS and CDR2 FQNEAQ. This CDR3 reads CASSPQASGVLYF. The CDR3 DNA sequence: TGTGCCAGCAGCCCCCAAGCTAGCGGGGTACTGTACTTC.

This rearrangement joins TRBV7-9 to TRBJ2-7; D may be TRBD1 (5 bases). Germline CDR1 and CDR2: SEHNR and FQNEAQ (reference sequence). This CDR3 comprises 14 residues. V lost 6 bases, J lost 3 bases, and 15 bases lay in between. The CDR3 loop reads CASSPILQGYEQYF. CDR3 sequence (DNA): TGTGCCAGCAGTCCGATACTCCAGGGCTACGAGCAGTACTTC. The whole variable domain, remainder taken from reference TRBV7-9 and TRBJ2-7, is DTGVSQNPRHKITKRGQNVTFRCDPISEHNRLYWYRQTLGQGPEFLTYFQNEAQLEKSRLLSDRFSAERPKGSFSTLEIQRTEQGDSAMYLCASSPILQGYEQYFGPGTRLTVT.

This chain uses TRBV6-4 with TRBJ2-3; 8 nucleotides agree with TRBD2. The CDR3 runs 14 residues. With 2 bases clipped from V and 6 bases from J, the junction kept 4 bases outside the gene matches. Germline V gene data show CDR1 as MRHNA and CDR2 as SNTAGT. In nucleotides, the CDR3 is TGTGCCAGCAGTGACAGAGCGGGGGCGGATACGCAGTATTTT. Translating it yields CASSDRAGADTQYF.

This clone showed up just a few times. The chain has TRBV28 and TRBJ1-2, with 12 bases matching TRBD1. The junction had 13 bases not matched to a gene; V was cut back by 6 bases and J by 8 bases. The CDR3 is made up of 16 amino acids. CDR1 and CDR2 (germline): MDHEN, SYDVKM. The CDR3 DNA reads TGTGCCAGCAGGGGGCGTGGGGGACAGGGGGCGATCGGCTACACCTTC. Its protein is CASRGRGGQGAIGYTF.